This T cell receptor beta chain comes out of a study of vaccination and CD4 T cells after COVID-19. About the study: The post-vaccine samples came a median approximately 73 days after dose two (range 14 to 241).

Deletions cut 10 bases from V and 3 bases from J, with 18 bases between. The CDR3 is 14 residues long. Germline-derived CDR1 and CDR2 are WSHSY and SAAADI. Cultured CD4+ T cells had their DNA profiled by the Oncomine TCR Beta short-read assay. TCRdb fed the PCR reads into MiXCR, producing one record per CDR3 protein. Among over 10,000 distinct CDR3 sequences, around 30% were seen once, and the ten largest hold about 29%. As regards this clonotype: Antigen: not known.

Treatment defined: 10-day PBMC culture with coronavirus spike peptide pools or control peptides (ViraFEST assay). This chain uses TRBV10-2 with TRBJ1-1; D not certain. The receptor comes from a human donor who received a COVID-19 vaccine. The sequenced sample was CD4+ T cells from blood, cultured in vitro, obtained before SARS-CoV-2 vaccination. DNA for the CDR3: TGCGCCACCAGAATTCGGGGAGTTGACACTGAAGCTTTCTTT. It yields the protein CATRIRGVDTEAFF.